These T cell receptor beta chains were read from a single sample in a study of blood T cell repertoires in COVID-19. The repertoire was sequenced with immunoSEQ multiplex PCR; TCRdb's copy has only in-frame clones and lacks some. The sample shows about 150,000 clones, approximately 91% of them seen only once. The sequenced sample consisted of peripheral blood. These receptors came from a man aged 45 to 65 with acute or convalescent COVID-19. CDR3s include the opening cysteine and the closing phenylalanine or tryptophan. The D gene is left open where the match is weak. Size is stated for part of the rows, as once, few or many counts, or as a class when the clone is expanded.

cdr3_aa: CAISGDREQKLFF
cdr3_nt: TGTGCCATCAGTGGGGACAGGGAGCAAAAACTGTTTTTT
j_call: TRBJ1-4
clone_size: .
v_call: TRBV10-3
d_call: TRBD1

cdr3_aa: CASRGGSSGRRNTGELFF
cdr3_nt: TGTGCCAGCAGGGGGGGATCTAGCGGGAGACGGAACACCGGGGAGCTGTTTTTT
j_call: TRBJ2-2
clone_size: .
v_call: TRBV2
d_call: TRBD2

cdr3_aa: CASSVVPRGTGNTEAFF
cdr3_nt: TGTGCCAGCAGCGTAGTTCCTAGGGGGACAGGGAACACTGAAGCTTTCTTT
j_call: TRBJ1-1
clone_size: .
v_call: TRBV9
d_call: TRBD1

cdr3_aa: CASTRQINQPQHF
cdr3_nt: TGTGCCAGTACTAGACAGATTAATCAGCCCCAGCATTTT
j_call: TRBJ1-5
clone_size: .
v_call: TRBV19
d_call: .

cdr3_aa: CARAAGTDTQYF
cdr3_nt: TGTGCCCGGGCCGCGGGCACAGATACGCAGTATTTT
j_call: TRBJ2-3
clone_size: .
v_call: TRBV30
d_call: .

cdr3_aa: CATSVSDREDSGYTF
cdr3_nt: TGTGCCACCAGTGTCTCTGACAGGGAAGACTCTGGCTACACCTTC
j_call: TRBJ1-2
clone_size: .
v_call: TRBV24-1
d_call: TRBD1

cdr3_aa: CSIPREGGGYRGYTF
cdr3_nt: TGCAGCATCCCACGAGAGGGAGGGGGGTATAGGGGCTACACCTTC
j_call: TRBJ1-2
clone_size: once
v_call: TRBV29-1
d_call: .

cdr3_aa: CASSNLDTGVNTGELFF
cdr3_nt: TGTGCCAGTAGTAATCTTGACACAGGGGTAAACACCGGGGAGCTGTTTTTT
j_call: TRBJ2-2
clone_size: .
v_call: TRBV19
d_call: TRBD1

cdr3_aa: CASSLETGGFGTGELFF
cdr3_nt: TGTGCCAGCAGCTTAGAGACAGGGGGATTCGGTACCGGGGAGCTGTTTTTT
j_call: TRBJ2-2
clone_size: .
v_call: TRBV7-7
d_call: TRBD1

cdr3_aa: CASSPGTYNQPQHF
cdr3_nt: TGTGCCAGCAGCCCCGGTACTTACAATCAGCCCCAGCATTTT
j_call: TRBJ1-5
clone_size: many
v_call: TRBV7-9
d_call: .

cdr3_aa: CASSVQQGTEAFF
cdr3_nt: TGTGCCAGCAGCGTCCAACAGGGGACTGAAGCTTTCTTT
j_call: TRBJ1-1
clone_size: once
v_call: TRBV7-9
d_call: TRBD1

cdr3_aa: CASSGTQDYGYTF
cdr3_nt: TGTGCCAGCAGCGGAACTCAGGACTATGGCTACACCTTC
j_call: TRBJ1-2
clone_size: .
v_call: TRBV9
d_call: .

cdr3_aa: CASGYTRGEQFF
cdr3_nt: TGTGCCAGCGGATATACCCGGGGTGAGCAGTTCTTC
j_call: TRBJ2-1
clone_size: .
v_call: TRBV6-5
d_call: .

cdr3_aa: CASTGQGANYGYTF
cdr3_nt: TGTGCCAGCACGGGACAGGGGGCTAACTATGGCTACACCTTC
j_call: TRBJ1-2
clone_size: .
v_call: TRBV28
d_call: TRBD1

cdr3_aa: CASSQVGWEGNEQYF
cdr3_nt: TGCGCCAGCAGCCAAGTGGGTTGGGAGGGCAACGAGCAGTACTTC
j_call: TRBJ2-7
clone_size: .
v_call: TRBV4-1
d_call: TRBD2

cdr3_aa: CASSIGTGWYQPQHF
cdr3_nt: TGTGCCAGTAGTATAGGGACAGGGTGGTATCAGCCCCAGCATTTT
j_call: TRBJ1-5
clone_size: .
v_call: TRBV19
d_call: TRBD1

cdr3_aa: CASSYSRTGRETQYF
cdr3_nt: TGTGCCAGCAGTTACTCACGGACAGGGCGAGAGACCCAGTACTTC
j_call: TRBJ2-5
clone_size: once
v_call: TRBV6-6
d_call: TRBD1

cdr3_aa: CATSDSRGRRNIQYF
cdr3_nt: TGTGCCACCAGTGACAGTAGGGGGCGCAGAAACATTCAGTACTTC
j_call: TRBJ2-4
clone_size: .
v_call: TRBV24-1
d_call: TRBD1

cdr3_aa: CARSFPTGSQPGANVLTF
cdr3_nt: TGTGCCAGAAGCTTCCCGACAGGGTCCCAACCTGGGGCCAACGTCCTGACTTTC
j_call: TRBJ2-6
clone_size: .
v_call: TRBV5-3
d_call: TRBD1

cdr3_aa: CASSLAEGWGNQPQHF
cdr3_nt: TGTGCCAGCAGTTTAGCGGAGGGCTGGGGCAATCAGCCCCAGCATTTT
j_call: TRBJ1-5
clone_size: once
v_call: TRBV28
d_call: .

cdr3_aa: CASSYGDSHNEKLFF
cdr3_nt: TGTGCCAGCAGCTACGGGGACAGCCATAATGAAAAACTGTTTTTT
j_call: TRBJ1-4
clone_size: .
v_call: TRBV3-1/TRBV3-2
d_call: TRBD1

cdr3_aa: CASSEDRGRTEAFF
cdr3_nt: TGTGCCAGCTCAGAGGACAGGGGGCGGACTGAAGCTTTCTTT
j_call: TRBJ1-1
clone_size: .
v_call: TRBV18
d_call: TRBD1

cdr3_aa: CASSIKVGTEAFF
cdr3_nt: TGTGCCAGTAGTATTAAAGTCGGCACTGAAGCTTTCTTT
j_call: TRBJ1-1
clone_size: .
v_call: TRBV19
d_call: .

cdr3_aa: CASSPTGPPNEKLFF
cdr3_nt: TGTGCCAGCTCACCCACAGGGCCCCCTAATGAAAAACTGTTTTTT
j_call: TRBJ1-4
clone_size: .
v_call: TRBV18
d_call: .

cdr3_aa: CASSLGGRGQDGTEAFF
cdr3_nt: TGTGCCAGCAGCTTAGGTGGTAGGGGGCAGGATGGCACTGAAGCTTTCTTT
j_call: TRBJ1-1
clone_size: .
v_call: TRBV7-2
d_call: TRBD1

cdr3_aa: CASSLRPRTGNTIYF
cdr3_nt: TGTGCCAGCAGTTTGAGGCCGAGAACTGGAAACACCATATATTTT
j_call: TRBJ1-3
clone_size: .
v_call: TRBV28
d_call: .

cdr3_aa: CASSFSFETLAKNIQYF
cdr3_nt: TGCGCCAGCAGCTTTAGTTTCGAGACTTTAGCCAAAAACATTCAGTACTTC
j_call: TRBJ2-4
clone_size: once
v_call: TRBV5-1
d_call: .

cdr3_aa: CATYGGVNTGELFF
cdr3_nt: TGCGCCACCTACGGAGGTGTCAACACCGGGGAGCTGTTTTTT
j_call: TRBJ2-2
clone_size: .
v_call: TRBV5-1
d_call: .

cdr3_aa: CASSFREAYNEQFF
cdr3_nt: TGCGCCAGCAGTTTCCGGGAGGCATACAATGAGCAGTTCTTC
j_call: TRBJ2-1
clone_size: .
v_call: TRBV5-1
d_call: TRBD2

cdr3_aa: CASSSGGLLNEQFF
cdr3_nt: TGTGCCAGCAGTTCAGGGGGCCTCCTCAATGAGCAGTTCTTC
j_call: TRBJ2-1
clone_size: .
v_call: TRBV28
d_call: TRBD1

cdr3_aa: CATSRGQDTDTQYF
cdr3_nt: TGTGCCACCAGCAGAGGGCAGGACACAGATACGCAGTATTTT
j_call: TRBJ2-3
clone_size: .
v_call: TRBV15
d_call: .

cdr3_aa: CASSAGDPTQYF
cdr3_nt: TGTGCCAGCAGCGCGGGGGACCCTACGCAGTATTTT
j_call: TRBJ2-3
clone_size: .
v_call: TRBV9
d_call: .

cdr3_aa: CASSPAREKNIQYF
cdr3_nt: TGTGCCAGCAGCCCGGCGCGGGAGAAAAACATTCAGTACTTC
j_call: TRBJ2-4
clone_size: .
v_call: TRBV4-2
d_call: TRBD2

cdr3_aa: CAWKGARETQYF
cdr3_nt: TGTGCCTGGAAGGGGGCCAGGGAGACCCAGTACTTC
j_call: TRBJ2-5
clone_size: .
v_call: TRBV30
d_call: TRBD1

cdr3_aa: CASSLGGQGWEKLFF
cdr3_nt: TGTGCCAGCAGCTTAGGGGGACAGGGGTGGGAAAAACTGTTTTTT
j_call: TRBJ1-4
clone_size: .
v_call: TRBV7-8
d_call: TRBD1

cdr3_aa: CASSISTGPSTDTQYF
cdr3_nt: TGTGCCAGTAGTATCTCGACTGGCCCTAGCACAGATACGCAGTATTTT
j_call: TRBJ2-3
clone_size: .
v_call: TRBV19
d_call: .

cdr3_aa: CASSQDYRVPGELFF
cdr3_nt: TGTGCCAGCAGCCAAGATTACAGGGTTCCCGGGGAGCTGTTTTTT
j_call: TRBJ2-2
clone_size: once
v_call: TRBV3-1/TRBV3-2
d_call: .

cdr3_aa: CASSIERAGNQPQHF
cdr3_nt: TGTGCCAGTAGTATCGAGAGGGCTGGCAATCAGCCCCAGCATTTT
j_call: TRBJ1-5
clone_size: .
v_call: TRBV19
d_call: .

cdr3_aa: CATQDRGGETQYF
cdr3_nt: TGTGCCACCCAAGACAGGGGTGGCGAGACCCAGTACTTC
j_call: TRBJ2-5
clone_size: once
v_call: TRBV19
d_call: TRBD1

cdr3_aa: CASSLAWPGGLTDTQYF
cdr3_nt: TGTGCCAGCAGCTTGGCCTGGCCAGGGGGTTTGACAGATACGCAGTATTTT
j_call: TRBJ2-3
clone_size: .
v_call: TRBV5-8
d_call: TRBD1

cdr3_aa: CASSFVGAGRNTGELFF
cdr3_nt: TGTGCCAGCAGCTTTGTGGGGGCAGGGCGGAACACCGGGGAGCTGTTTTTT
j_call: TRBJ2-2
clone_size: .
v_call: TRBV5-6
d_call: .

cdr3_aa: CASSPADSGNTIYF
cdr3_nt: TGTGCCAGCAGCCCAGCGGACTCTGGAAACACCATATATTTT
j_call: TRBJ1-3
clone_size: .
v_call: TRBV9
d_call: .

cdr3_aa: CASSASGTGGPFSTDTQYF
cdr3_nt: TGTGCCAGCAGCGCATCCGGGACAGGAGGTCCATTTAGCACAGATACGCAGTATTTT
j_call: TRBJ2-3
clone_size: .
v_call: TRBV7-7
d_call: TRBD1

cdr3_aa: CASSSPGGTDTQYF
cdr3_nt: TGTGCCAGCAGTTCCCCAGGGGGAACAGATACGCAGTATTTT
j_call: TRBJ2-3
clone_size: .
v_call: TRBV28
d_call: TRBD1

cdr3_aa: CASSIPQGQQFF
cdr3_nt: TGTGCCAGCAGCATACCCCAGGGGCAGCAGTTCTTC
j_call: TRBJ2-1
clone_size: .
v_call: TRBV7-2
d_call: .

cdr3_aa: CASSSLGTRHGYTF
cdr3_nt: TGTGCCAGCAGCTCCTTGGGGACTAGGCATGGCTACACCTTC
j_call: TRBJ1-2
clone_size: .
v_call: TRBV5-4
d_call: .

cdr3_aa: CASSYPGQGVGEAFF
cdr3_nt: TGTGCCAGCAGTTACCCGGGACAGGGAGTAGGTGAAGCTTTCTTT
j_call: TRBJ1-1
clone_size: .
v_call: TRBV6-5
d_call: TRBD1

cdr3_aa: CASSEVAGGQGTDTQYF
cdr3_nt: TGTGCCAGCAGTGAGGTAGCCGGGGGGCAGGGCACAGATACGCAGTATTTT
j_call: TRBJ2-3
clone_size: once
v_call: TRBV6-1
d_call: .

cdr3_aa: CASSLLAGGSTDTQYF
cdr3_nt: TGTGCCAGCAGCCTTCTAGCGGGAGGATCCACAGATACGCAGTATTTT
j_call: TRBJ2-3
clone_size: .
v_call: TRBV3-1/TRBV3-2
d_call: TRBD2

cdr3_aa: CASSLGTHGEAFF
cdr3_nt: TGTGCCAGCAGCCTTGGCACCCACGGGGAAGCTTTCTTT
j_call: TRBJ1-1
clone_size: .
v_call: TRBV5-6
d_call: .

cdr3_aa: CASSFAGGPYNEQFF
cdr3_nt: TGTGCCAGCAGTTTCGCGGGAGGCCCATACAATGAGCAGTTCTTC
j_call: TRBJ2-1
clone_size: .
v_call: TRBV27
d_call: TRBD2

cdr3_aa: CATSRELEKLFF
cdr3_nt: TGTGCCACCAGCAGGGAACTAGAAAAACTGTTTTTT
j_call: TRBJ1-4
clone_size: once
v_call: TRBV15
d_call: .

cdr3_aa: CASSQGLLYGYTF
cdr3_nt: TGTGCCAGCAGCCAGGGACTCCTCTATGGCTACACCTTC
j_call: TRBJ1-2
clone_size: .
v_call: TRBV4-2
d_call: .

cdr3_aa: CASSSPGTGVRVGWYF
cdr3_nt: TGTGCCAGCAGCTCCCCCGGGACAGGGGTGCGGGTTGGGTGGTACTTC
j_call: TRBJ2-7
clone_size: .
v_call: TRBV28
d_call: TRBD1

cdr3_aa: CASSAGGPLIEQYF
cdr3_nt: TGTGCCAGCAGTGCAGGGGGACCCCTGATTGAGCAGTACTTC
j_call: TRBJ2-7
clone_size: once
v_call: TRBV28
d_call: TRBD1